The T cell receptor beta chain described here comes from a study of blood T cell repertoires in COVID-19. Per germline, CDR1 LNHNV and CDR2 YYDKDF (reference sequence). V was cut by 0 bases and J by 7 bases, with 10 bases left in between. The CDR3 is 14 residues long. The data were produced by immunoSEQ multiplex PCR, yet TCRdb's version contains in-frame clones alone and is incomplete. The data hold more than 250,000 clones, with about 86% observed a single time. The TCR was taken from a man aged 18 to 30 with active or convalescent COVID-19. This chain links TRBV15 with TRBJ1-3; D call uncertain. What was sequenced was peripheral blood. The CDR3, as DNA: TGTGCCACCAGCAGAGATGGTAGTAGTAACACCATATATTTT. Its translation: CATSRDGSSNTIYF.